A single sample gave rise to the 3 T cell receptor beta chains below, sequenced in a study of identical twins. TCRdb fed the 5' RACE reads into MiXCR, producing one record per CDR3 protein. This table has under 250,000 distinct CDR3 sequences, roughly 7.5% appearing once. The same sample was also used in a study of yellow fever vaccine responses in identical twins.

Sequencing was done on a sample of memory (CD45RO+) T cells sorted from blood. The receptor source for this set is a woman between 18 and 30 years old in good health.

This clonotype was observed at least ten times. The chain uses TRBV29-1 and TRBJ1-1, with 8 bases matching TRBD1. This CDR3 is built from 11 residues. The germline gives CDR1 SQVTM, CDR2 ANQGSEA. With V trimmed by 7 bases and J by 8 bases, 6 bases remained unmatched. The CDR3 spells CSGGTGAEAFF. As DNA, the CDR3 is TGCAGCGGTGGGACAGGAGCCGAAGCTTTCTTT.

This clonotype showed up many times. J is TRBJ2-5 and V is TRBV12-3 or TRBV12-4; TRBD1 might be the D (5 bases). The CDR3 covers 15 residues. V lost 4 bases and J lost 1, with 13 bases in between. CDR3 sequence (DNA): TGTGCCAGCAGTTCCCAAGGACATACCCAAGAGACCCAGTACTTC. This encodes CASSSQGHTQETQYF.

The V call is TRBV7-2, the J call TRBJ2-7; D possibly matches TRBD1 or TRBD2 (6 bases each). V shed 6 bases and J shed 7 bases, with 19 bases lying between them. Germline-derived CDR1 and CDR2 are SGHTA and FQGNSA. The CDR3 is 14 amino acids. The CDR3, as DNA: TGTGCCAGCAGTTGGGACTTCCAAGGGGGGGAGCAGTACTTC. Translated: CASSWDFQGGEQYF.